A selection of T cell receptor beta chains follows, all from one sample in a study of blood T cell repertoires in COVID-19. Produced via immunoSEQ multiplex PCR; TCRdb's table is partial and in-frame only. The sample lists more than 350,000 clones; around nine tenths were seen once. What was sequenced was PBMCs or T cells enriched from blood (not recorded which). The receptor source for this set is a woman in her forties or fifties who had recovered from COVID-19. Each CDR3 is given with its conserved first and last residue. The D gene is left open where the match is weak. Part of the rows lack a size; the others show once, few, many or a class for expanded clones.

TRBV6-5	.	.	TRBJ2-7	TGTGCCAGCACCGCGCGACAGAGTACTTCTAACGAGCAGTACTTC	CASTARQSTSNEQYF
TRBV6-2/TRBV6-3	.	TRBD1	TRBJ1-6	TGTGCCAGCAGTTACACAGGGGGCGGTTCACCCCTCCACTTT	CASSYTGGGSPLHF
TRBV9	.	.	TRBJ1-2	TGTGCCAGCAGCCCGGACAGTAACTATGGCTACACCTTC	CASSPDSNYGYTF
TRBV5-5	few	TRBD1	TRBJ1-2	TGTGCCAGCAGCCTCGACAGGGTAGACGATGGCTACACCTTC	CASSLDRVDDGYTF
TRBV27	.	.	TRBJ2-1	TGTGCCAGCAGTTTAAACAGAAACAATGAGCAGTTCTTC	CASSLNRNNEQFF
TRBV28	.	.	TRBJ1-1	TGTGCCAGCAACACCTTGGGGGGAAGCATGAACACTGAAGCTTTCTTT	CASNTLGGSMNTEAFF
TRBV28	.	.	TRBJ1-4	TGTGCCAGCAGACCCAACGCGGGGGAAAAACTGTTTTTT	CASRPNAGEKLFF
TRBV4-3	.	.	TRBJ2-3	TGCGCCAGCAGCCAAGCAGGGGCTAGTTCAGATACGCAGTATTTT	CASSQAGASSDTQYF
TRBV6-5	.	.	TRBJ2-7	TGTGCCAGCAGTAACCAGGGGTACGAGCAGTACTTC	CASSNQGYEQYF
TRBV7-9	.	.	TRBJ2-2	TGTGCCAGCAGCCCAGGACTGACGAACACCGGGGAGCTGTTTTTT	CASSPGLTNTGELFF
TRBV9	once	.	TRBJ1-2	TGTGCCAGCAGCGTAGGGCCCCTTAACTATGGCTACACCTTC	CASSVGPLNYGYTF
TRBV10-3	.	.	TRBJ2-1	TGTGCCGTTGGGGGCAGCTCCTACAATGAGCAGTTCTTC	CAVGGSSYNEQFF
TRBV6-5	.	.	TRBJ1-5	TGTGCCAGCAGACCCGCTAATAGCAATCAGCCCCAGCATTTT	CASRPANSNQPQHF
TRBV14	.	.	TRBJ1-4	TGTGCCAGCAGCCAACGCACTACTGGAGGTGAAAAACTGTTTTTT	CASSQRTTGGEKLFF
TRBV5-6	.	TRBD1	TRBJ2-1	TGTGCCAGCAGCCAAATACGGGACAGGGTCCACAATGAGCAGTTCTTC	CASSQIRDRVHNEQFF
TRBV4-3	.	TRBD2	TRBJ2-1	TGCGCCAGCAGCCAAGATCTAGCGGGGGCCGTGAAGCAGTTCTTC	CASSQDLAGAVKQFF
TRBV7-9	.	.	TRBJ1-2	TGTGCCAGCAGCTTAGCAGTTACGGACTATGGCTACACCTTC	CASSLAVTDYGYTF
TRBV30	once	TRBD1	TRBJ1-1	TGTGCCTGGGGGACAGGGATAGGAACTGAAGCTTTCTTT	CAWGTGIGTEAFF
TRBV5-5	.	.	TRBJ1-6	TGTGCCAGCAGCTACGACGGGGGAGGGAATTCACCCCTCCACTTT	CASSYDGGGNSPLHF
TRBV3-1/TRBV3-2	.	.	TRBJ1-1	TGTGCCAGCAGCCAAGAAATCTCCACTGAAGCTTTCTTT	CASSQEISTEAFF
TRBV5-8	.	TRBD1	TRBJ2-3	TGTGCCAGCAGCACATTTCCGGGACAGGGAGACCCAGATACGCAGTATTTT	CASSTFPGQGDPDTQYF